This T cell receptor (beta chain) came from a study of shared clonotypes between healthy human individuals. General observations from the study: Sequencing depth was expected to affect clonotype sharing among donors.

With regard to this clone: What it binds is unknown.

It was roughly 100 million PBMCs that unsorted samples used for genomic DNA. The V gene's germline CDR1 is MNHEY and CDR2 SVGAGI. Trimming stripped 6 bases from V and 4 bases from J, with 10 bases between. The CDR3 totals 14 residues. Assay used: immunoSEQ multiplex PCR; TCRdb lists only in-frame clones, some missing. The table lists 450,000 to 650,000 clones, roughly 79% of them singletons. The chain joins TRBV6-5 to TRBJ2-6; D is ambiguous. This sequence was found in a woman in her thirties or forties in good health. Some clones in this sample may be carry-over from other donors' samples. The specimen sequenced was PBMCs. In DNA, the CDR3 is TGTGCCAGCAGCCCCTGGCTGGGGGCCAACGTCCTGACTTTC. Translating it yields CASSPWLGANVLTF.